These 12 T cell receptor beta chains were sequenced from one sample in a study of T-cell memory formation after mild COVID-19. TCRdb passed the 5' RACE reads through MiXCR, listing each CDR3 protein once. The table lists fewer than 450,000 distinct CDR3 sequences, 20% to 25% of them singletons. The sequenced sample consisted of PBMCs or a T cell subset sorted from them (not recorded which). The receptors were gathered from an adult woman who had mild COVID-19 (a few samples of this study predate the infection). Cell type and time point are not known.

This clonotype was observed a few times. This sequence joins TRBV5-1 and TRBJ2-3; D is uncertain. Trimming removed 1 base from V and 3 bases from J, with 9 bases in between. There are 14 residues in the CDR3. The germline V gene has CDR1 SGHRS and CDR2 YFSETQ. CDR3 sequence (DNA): TGCGCCAGCAGCTTGTTGGCAGATACAGATACGCAGTATTTT. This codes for CASSLLADTDTQYF.

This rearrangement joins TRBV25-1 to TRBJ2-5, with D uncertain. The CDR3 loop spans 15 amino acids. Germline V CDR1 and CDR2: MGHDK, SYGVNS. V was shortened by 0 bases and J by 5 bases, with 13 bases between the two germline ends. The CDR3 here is CASSEYRVPRETQYF. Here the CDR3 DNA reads TGTGCCAGCAGTGAATATAGGGTTCCTAGGGAGACCCAGTACTTC. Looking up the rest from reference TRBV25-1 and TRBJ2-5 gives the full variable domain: EADIYQTPRYLVIGTGKKITLECSQTMGHDKMYWYQQDPGMELHLIHYSYGVNSTEKGDLSSESTVSRIRTEHFPLTLESARPSHTSQYLCASSEYRVPRETQYFGPGTRLLVL.

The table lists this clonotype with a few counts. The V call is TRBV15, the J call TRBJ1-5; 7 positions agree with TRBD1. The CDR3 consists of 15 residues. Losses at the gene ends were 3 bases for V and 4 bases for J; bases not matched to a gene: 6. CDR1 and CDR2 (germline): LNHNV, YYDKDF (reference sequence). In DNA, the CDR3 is TGTGCCACCAGCAGTGGTAGGGGGCTTAATCAGCCCCAGCATTTT. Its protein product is CATSSGRGLNQPQHF.

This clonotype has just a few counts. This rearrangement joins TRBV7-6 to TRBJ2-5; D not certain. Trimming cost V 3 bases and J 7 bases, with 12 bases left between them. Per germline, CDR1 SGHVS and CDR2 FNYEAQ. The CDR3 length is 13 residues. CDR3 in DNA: TGTGCCAGCAGCTTGGAGACGGTAGGGACCCAGTACTTC. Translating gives CASSLETVGTQYF.

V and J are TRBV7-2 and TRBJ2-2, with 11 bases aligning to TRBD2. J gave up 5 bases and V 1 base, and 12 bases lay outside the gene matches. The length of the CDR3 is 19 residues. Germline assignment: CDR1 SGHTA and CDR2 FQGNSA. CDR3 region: CASSLELRTSGSSTGELFF. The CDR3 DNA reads TGTGCCAGCAGCTTAGAGCTCCGTACTAGCGGGAGTTCTACCGGGGAGCTGTTTTTT.

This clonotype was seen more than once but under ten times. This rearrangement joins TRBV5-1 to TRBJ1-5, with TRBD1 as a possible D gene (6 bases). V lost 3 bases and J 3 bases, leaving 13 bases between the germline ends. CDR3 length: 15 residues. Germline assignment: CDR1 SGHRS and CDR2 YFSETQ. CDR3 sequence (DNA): TGCGCCAGCAGCTACCTGGACAGCCTCAATCAGCCCCAGCATTTT. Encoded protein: CASSYLDSLNQPQHF.

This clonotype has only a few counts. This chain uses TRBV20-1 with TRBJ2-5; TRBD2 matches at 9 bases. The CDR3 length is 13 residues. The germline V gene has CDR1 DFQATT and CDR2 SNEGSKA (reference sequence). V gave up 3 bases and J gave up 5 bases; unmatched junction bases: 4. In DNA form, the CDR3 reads TGCAGTGCTAGGGGACTAGCTGGGGAGACCCAGTACTTC. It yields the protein CSARGLAGETQYF.

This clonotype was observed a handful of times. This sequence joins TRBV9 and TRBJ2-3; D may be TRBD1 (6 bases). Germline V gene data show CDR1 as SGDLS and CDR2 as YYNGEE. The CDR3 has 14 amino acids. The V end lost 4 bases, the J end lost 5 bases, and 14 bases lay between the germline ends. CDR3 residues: CASSPRTVKDTQYF. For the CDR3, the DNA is TGTGCCAGCAGCCCACGGACAGTCAAAGATACGCAGTATTTT.

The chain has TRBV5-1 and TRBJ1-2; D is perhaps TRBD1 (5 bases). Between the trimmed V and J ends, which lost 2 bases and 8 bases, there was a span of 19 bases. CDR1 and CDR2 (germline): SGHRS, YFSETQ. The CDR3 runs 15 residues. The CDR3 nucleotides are TGCGCCAGCAGCTTTCTTACGACACCCAGGGACGGCTACACCTTC. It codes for CASSFLTTPRDGYTF.

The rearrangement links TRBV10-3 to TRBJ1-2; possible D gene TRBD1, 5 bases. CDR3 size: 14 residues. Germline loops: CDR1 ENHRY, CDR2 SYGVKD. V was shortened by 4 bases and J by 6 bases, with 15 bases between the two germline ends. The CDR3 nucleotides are TGTGCCATCAGTGGAAGCCGGGGACTCGATGGCTACACCTTC. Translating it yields CAISGSRGLDGYTF.

CDR3 region: CASSLFSGRSREQYF. The CDR3 DNA is TGTGCCAGCAGCTTATTCAGCGGGAGAAGTCGCGAGCAGTACTTC. The chain carries TRBV11-1 and TRBJ2-7, with 8 nucleotides matching TRBD2. After removal of 2 bases from V and 6 bases from J, the junction contained 9 bases not matched to a gene. From germline, CDR1 is SGHAT and CDR2 FQDESV (reference sequence). The CDR3 is 15 residues long.

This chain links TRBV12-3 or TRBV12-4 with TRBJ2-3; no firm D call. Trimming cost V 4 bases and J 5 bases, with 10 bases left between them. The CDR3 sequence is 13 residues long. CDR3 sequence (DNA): TGTGCCAGCAGTTCCGCAGGCATAGATACGCAGTATTTT. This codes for CASSSAGIDTQYF.